What follows are 24 T cell receptor beta chains derived from one specimen sequenced in a study of T cell repertoires in cytomegalovirus infection. TCRdb called the reads again in MiXCR, with one record for every CDR3 protein. The data show about 700,000 distinct CDR3 sequences, about 33% seen once. The antigens for these receptors are not known. This specimen was cultured PBMCs, taken from culture after CMV antigen stimulation. The receptors shown here come from a human donor in good health (CMV status not recorded). Some clones in this sample may be carry-over from other donors' samples.

The V call is TRBV7-9, the J call TRBJ2-1, with no clear D. This CDR3 comprises 15 residues. The V gene lost 1 base and the J gene lost 8 bases, with 15 bases spanning the gap. Germline V gene data show CDR1 as SEHNR and CDR2 as FQNEAQ (reference sequence). The CDR3 region is CASSLGVSVWDEQFF. The CDR3 DNA is TGTGCCAGCAGCTTAGGGGTGAGCGTATGGGATGAGCAGTTCTTC.

The gene calls are TRBV20-1 and TRBJ1-5; no clear D gene. V shed 5 bases and J shed 1 base, with 12 bases lying between them. This CDR3 spans 14 amino acids. The germline V gene has CDR1 DFQATT and CDR2 SNEGSKA (reference sequence). The DNA for the CDR3 is TGCAGTGCTGGCAGGTCCCTGAGCAATCAGCCCCAGCATTTT. This sequence encodes CSAGRSLSNQPQHF.

This chain uses TRBV5-4 with TRBJ1-2; 7 bases line up with TRBD1. Germline V gene data show CDR1 as SGHNT and CDR2 as YYREEE (reference sequence). The junction had 13 bases not matched to a gene; V was cut back by 6 bases and J by 2 bases. The CDR3 is 16 amino acids. The chain's CDR3 is CASNPGTDRRNYGYTF. The CDR3 region has the DNA TGTGCCAGCAACCCCGGGACAGACAGGCGAAACTATGGCTACACCTTC.

In DNA form, the CDR3 reads TGTGCCACCTCGGCTCAACTCTCTGGAGATACGCAGTATTTT. Translation: CATSAQLSGDTQYF. The chain uses TRBV15 and TRBJ2-3; D gene ambiguous. CDR1 LNHNV and CDR2 YYDKDF come from the germline V gene (reference sequence). V was clipped by 8 bases and J by 5 bases, with 17 bases between them. CDR3 size: 14 residues.

The V call is TRBV28, the J call TRBJ1-5, with a weak D call TRBD1 (6 bases). Trimming shortened V by 8 bases and J by 0 bases, and 17 bases separated the two germline ends. The V gene's germline CDR1 is MDHEN and CDR2 SYDVKM. The CDR3 loop spans 16 amino acids. The CDR3 coding sequence is TGTGCCAGCGCCGGGACACAATTAAGTAGCAATCAGCCCCAGCATTTT. Residues: CASAGTQLSSNQPQHF.

This clonotype has more than one count but fewer than ten. V and J are TRBV20-1 and TRBJ2-1; D unresolved. In germline, CDR1 is DFQATT, CDR2 SNEGSKA (reference sequence). V dropped 5 bases and J dropped 8 bases, with 19 bases sitting between them. CDR3 length equals 14 residues. The CDR3 region is CSAPRASKKDEQFF. DNA of the CDR3: TGCAGTGCTCCGCGTGCCAGCAAAAAGGATGAGCAGTTCTTC.

The rearrangement uses TRBV28 and TRBJ2-1, with a possible D match to TRBD2 (7 bases). Germline V gene sequence: CDR1 MDHEN, CDR2 SYDVKM. The V end was cut by 7 bases, the J end by 2 bases, with 18 bases between. The length of the CDR3 is 16 residues. The DNA of the CDR3 is TGTGCCAGCACTCGGGGGGCGTCGCGGGCCTACAATGAGCAGTTCTTC. This encodes CASTRGASRAYNEQFF.

The chain uses TRBV9 and TRBJ2-6; D unclear. The germline gives CDR1 SGDLS, CDR2 YYNGEE. The CDR3 has 15 amino acids. Trimming removed 4 bases at V and 3 bases at J, with 11 bases between. CDR3: CASSIRSDGANVLTF. CDR3 nucleotide sequence: TGTGCCAGCAGCATTCGGTCGGATGGGGCCAACGTCCTGACTTTC.

With regard to this clonotype: One junction end does not reproduce the germline sequence, and a read error may be involved. The chain is built from TRBV4-1 and TRBJ1-2, with D unresolved. This CDR3 contains 15 residues. In germline, CDR1 is MGHRA, CDR2 YSYEKL. The CDR3 reads CASSQGLASNYGYTF. The CDR3 DNA sequence: TGTGCCAGCAGCCAAGGGTTGGCCTCTAACTATGGCTACACCTTC.

In this sample, this clonotype turned up many times. The CDR3 bases are TGTGCCAGCAGTTCTCCGGGACAGGAGATAGATACGCAGTATTTT. The encoded protein is CASSSPGQEIDTQYF. V usage is TRBV7-2 and J usage is TRBJ2-3; 8 bases are shared with TRBD1. After removal of 6 bases from V and 5 bases from J, the junction contained 10 bases not matched to a gene. CDR1 SGHTA and CDR2 FQGNSA come from the germline V gene. This CDR3 region has 15 residues.

This chain joins TRBV6-2 or TRBV6-3 and TRBJ2-5, with TRBD2 matching 13 bases. The CDR3 is 17 residues long. Germline trimming cut 5 bases from V and 4 bases from J; bases unmatched to any gene: 10. The germline CDR1 and CDR2 sequences are MNHEY and SVGEGT. CDR3 sequence reads: CASSPGLAGEQGETQYF. The CDR3 DNA follows: TGTGCCAGCAGTCCCGGACTAGCGGGAGAACAGGGAGAGACCCAGTACTTC.

There are many counts of this clonotype. This chain links TRBV7-2 with TRBJ2-1; perhaps TRBD2 as D (5 bases). Germline CDR1 SGHTA, CDR2 FQGNSA. The CDR3 is 14 amino acids. V lost 2 bases and J lost 3, with 8 bases in between. The CDR3 spells CASSLQTIYNEQFF. The CDR3 region has the DNA TGTGCCAGCAGCTTACAGACTATCTACAATGAGCAGTTCTTC.

The rearrangement uses TRBV7-8 and TRBJ1-4; 10 nucleotides match TRBD1. Germline V gene sequence: CDR1 SGHVS, CDR2 FQNEAQ. CDR3 length equals 15 residues. With V trimmed by 1 base and J by 8 bases, 4 bases remained unmatched. CDR3: CASSLGGTGVEKLFF. CDR3 in DNA: TGTGCCAGCAGCTTAGGGGGGACAGGGGTCGAAAAACTGTTTTTT. Full variable domain (rest looked up from reference TRBV7-8 and TRBJ1-4): GAGVSQSPRYKVAKRGQDVALRCDPISGHVSLFWYQQALGQGPEFLTYFQNEAQLDKSGLPSDRFFAERPEGSVSTLKIQRTQQEDSAVYLCASSLGGTGVEKLFFGSGTQLSVL.

This clonotype appeared a single time. V usage is TRBV20-1 and J usage is TRBJ1-2; 7 bases fit TRBD1. The CDR3 is 12 residues long. The J segment lost 5 bases and the V segment lost 5 bases, leaving 5 bases of the junction unmatched. Germline-derived CDR1 and CDR2 are DFQATT and SNEGSKA (reference sequence). The CDR3 coding sequence is TGCAGTGCTTTACAGGGGAGGTATGGCTACACCTTC. Its translation: CSALQGRYGYTF.

The rearrangement links TRBV12-3 or TRBV12-4 to TRBJ1-2, with a weak D call TRBD1 (5 bases). Trimming pared 6 bases from V and 6 bases from J, leaving 23 bases between. The CDR3 extends over 16 amino acids. The CDR3 loop reads CASSLNRGRGWNGYTF. Here the CDR3 DNA reads TGTGCCAGCAGCCTAAACCGTGGTAGGGGCTGGAATGGCTACACCTTC.

This clonotype was seen more than once but under ten times. The chain links TRBV7-8 to TRBJ2-7; 7 nucleotides match TRBD2. Trimming removed 3 bases from V and 6 bases from J; junction bases left unmatched: 11. Germline V gene sequence: CDR1 SGHVS, CDR2 FQNEAQ. The CDR3 has 15 residues. The CDR3 reads CASSFGRLAISEQYF. In DNA, the CDR3 is TGTGCCAGCAGCTTCGGTCGACTAGCCATAAGCGAGCAGTACTTC. The variable domain in full, completed from reference TRBV7-8 and TRBJ2-7, reads GAGVSQSPRYKVAKRGQDVALRCDPISGHVSLFWYQQALGQGPEFLTYFQNEAQLDKSGLPSDRFFAERPEGSVSTLKIQRTQQEDSAVYLCASSFGRLAISEQYFGPGTRLTVT.

The genes are TRBV7-2 and TRBJ2-1, with TRBD2 as a possible D gene (6 bases). The CDR3 extends over 16 amino acids. The germline V and J ends were trimmed by 2 bases and 7 bases, with 18 bases remaining between them. CDR1 SGHTA and CDR2 FQGNSA come from the germline V gene. CDR3 loop: CASSLTGGVPGNEQFF. Here the CDR3 DNA reads TGTGCCAGCAGCTTAACCGGCGGGGTTCCTGGGAATGAGCAGTTCTTC.

This clonotype was picked up many times. The gene calls are TRBV7-8 and TRBJ1-4, with a possible D match to TRBD1 (6 bases). Trimming took 0 bases from V and 5 from J, leaving 16 bases between them. This CDR3 has 17 amino acids. Germline values: CDR1 SGHVS, CDR2 FQNEAQ. CDR3 region: CASSLAGGGGTNEKLFF. CDR3 in DNA: TGTGCCAGCAGCTTAGCGGGAGGCGGGGGCACAAATGAAAAACTGTTTTTT.

This sequence joins TRBV15 and TRBJ1-5; D gene ambiguous. This CDR3 region has 12 residues. The germline gives CDR1 LNHNV, CDR2 YYDKDF (reference sequence). Trimming left V 0 bases short and J 7 bases short, with 4 bases between. The CDR3 loop is CATSRDLQPQHF. The CDR3 DNA reads as TGTGCCACCAGCAGAGATTTGCAGCCCCAGCATTTT.

The rearrangement uses TRBV7-9 and TRBJ2-3; TRBD2 aligns across 12 bases. The CDR3 loop spans 16 amino acids. Losses at the gene ends were 6 bases for V and 5 bases for J; bases not matched to a gene: 9. Germline lookup yields CDR1 SEHNR and CDR2 FQNEAQ (reference sequence). Here the CDR3 DNA reads TGTGCCAGCAGGCAGACGGGGGGACTAGCGGGAGATACGCAGTATTTT. Its protein product is CASRQTGGLAGDTQYF.

The J gene is TRBJ1-4, the V gene TRBV12-3 or TRBV12-4; maybe TRBD1 (5 bases). The CDR3 loop spans 16 amino acids. V was trimmed by 6 bases and J by 2 bases, leaving 16 bases between them. This CDR3 is CASRPSGIFTNEKLFF. CDR3 nucleotide sequence: TGTGCCAGCAGGCCCTCAGGGATTTTCACTAATGAAAAACTGTTTTTT.

This clonotype appeared many times. CDR3 DNA: TGTGCCAGCAGCTTACTAGCCTCCTACAATGAGCAGTTCTTC. It yields the protein CASSLLASYNEQFF. The chain employs TRBV7-2 and TRBJ2-1; a possible D gene is TRBD2 (5 bases). This CDR3 region has 14 residues. V was clipped by 2 bases and J by 0 bases, with 5 bases between them. Germline CDR1 reads SGHTA; CDR2 reads FQGNSA.

The chain combines TRBV28 with TRBJ1-1; D not resolved. The CDR3 has 16 residues. Trimming left V 6 bases short and J 0 bases short, with 17 bases between. CDR1 and CDR2 (germline): MDHEN, SYDVKM. In DNA, the CDR3 is TGTGCCAGCAGGCCCGTTACACCCGGGCTGAACACTGAAGCTTTCTTT. Protein: CASRPVTPGLNTEAFF.

This clonotype was seen more than once but under ten times. The chain carries TRBV7-2 and TRBJ1-1, with D uncertain. V lost 5 bases to trimming and J lost 1 base, with 14 bases between them. Looked up from germline, CDR1 is SGHTA and CDR2 is FQGNSA. The CDR3 totals 15 residues. CDR3 coding DNA: TGTGCCAGCAGCCCCATGGGCGGAGAGAACACTGAAGCTTTCTTT. Its translation is CASSPMGGENTEAFF.